This T cell receptor beta chain was captured by sequencing in a study of T cells after yellow fever vaccination. Study-wide results and caveats: Post-booster reappearance was seen for most primary-vaccination clones (about 95% CD4, around 88% CD8).

5'RACE template switching produced TCR cDNA carrying a universal primer site and UMIs. TCRdb independently ran MiXCR on the 5' RACE reads; one entry per CDR3 protein. In the table there are approximately 90,000 distinct CDR3 sequences, around 5.5% of which are singletons. A word on this clonotype: Its specificity is not known.

Germline V CDR1 and CDR2: SNHLY, FYNNEI. The ends were cut back, 7 bases at V and 10 bases at J, with 8 bases in the middle. This CDR3 comprises 10 residues. The sample was CD8+ T cells sorted from PBMCs, taken 10 days after the yellow fever booster vaccination. The TCR sequence derives from a man aged 18 to 29 who received the YFV17D yellow fever vaccine. The rearrangement uses TRBV2 and TRBJ2-1; the D is unclear. CDR3 residues: CASISAEQFF. Written as DNA, the CDR3 is TGTGCCAGCATCAGCGCGGAGCAGTTCTTC.